This T cell receptor beta chain was retrieved from a study of CD8 T cells in Susac syndrome (dated by TCRdb to 2018 to 2020). In terms of the full investigation: Whether CD8+ T cell activation and differentiation in Susac syndrome was antigen driven was tested using repertoire sequencing.

RNA was extracted using the RNeasy kit, and roughly 0.5 to 1 ug of the RNA was reverse transcribed with random hexamers. The immunoSEQ multiplex PCR assay, which covers 54 Vbeta and 13 Jbeta segments, was used to amplify TCR beta CDR3 regions. PCR amplification bias was corrected using a synthetic template baseline for primer optimization and computational correction. In the paper's pipeline: Only productive sequences were kept, with reads annotated to V, D and J genes according to IMGT and analyzed in immunoSEQ Analyzer. Clonality was calculated as one minus the Shannon entropy normalized by log2 of the number of productive unique sequences. For each patient and control, public and private clones were evaluated within the 100 most prevalent clones. Clones were defined as Susac-specific when absent from the healthy and MS cohorts, from over 950 published viral clones and from other ImmuneACCESS disease sequences. TCRdb reanalyzed the raw reads on its own, using fastp at Q25 for trimming and MiXCR for clone calling, and kept in-frame beta chains. Records with the same CDR3 protein are collapsed into one entry carrying the most frequent genes and DNA. The V and J calls were not made by the authors but by TCRdb's processing. The sample data list about 170,000 distinct CDR3 sequences, and approximately 93% of these were observed just once. Around 0.1% of the sample goes to the ten largest clones.

Trimmed from V: 0 bases; trimmed from J: 1 base; junction bases lacking a gene match: 7. Measured from the cysteine to the phenylalanine, the CDR3 is 17 residues long. The kept DNA is CDR3 alone, 51 bases in frame from the first base. CDR1 and CDR2 were assigned from the germline V gene as SGHRS and YFSETQ. Regarding this clonotype: Its target antigen remains unknown. No base qualities exist here, and no much larger clone lies one base off it.

High-throughput TCR beta sequencing profiled peripheral blood CD8+ and CD4+ T cells from healthy donors, Susac syndrome patients and multiple sclerosis patients. Multiple sclerosis controls were treatment-naive patients with stable or active relapsing-remitting disease fulfilling revised McDonald criteria. Bulk CD8+ and CD4+ T cells were purified by magnetic negative isolation, whereas CD8+ TEMRA cells were enriched by FACS. Blood was collected in EDTA tubes and processed within 24 hours, with PBMCs isolated through density gradient centrifugation. PBMCs intended for TCR sequencing were cryopreserved in liquid nitrogen and thawed later in a water bath at 37 degrees C. A purity of at least 90% was achieved for sorted or isolated CD4+, CD8+ and CD8+ TEMRA cells. What the authors observed across the whole study: The TCR sequencing and HLA analysis was acknowledged to have included a relatively small number of individuals.

The sample comprised CD4+ T cells from PBMCs. The rearranged segments are TRBV5-1 and TRBJ2-3; 8 middle bases align to TRBD1. The origin of this receptor is a human donor with multiple sclerosis. The sequenced DNA: TGCGCCAGCAGCTTGGCCCCCAGGGGACAGGGCACAGATACGCAGTATTTT. It translates to CASSLAPRGQGTDTQYF.